Detailed here is one T cell receptor (beta chain). This record belongs to a study of blood T cell repertoires in COVID-19. Turning to the study itself: Material from acute and convalescent COVID-19 was sourced from the United States, Italy and Spain. T cells, B-cell-depleted T cells, or PBMCs provided the cDNA or gDNA that served as material.

The ends lost 4 bases at V and 9 bases at J; junction bases unmatched: 11. CDR3 length equals 15 residues. Germline lookup yields CDR1 MRHNA and CDR2 SNTAGT. Authors' data handling: Reference gene primer amplification gave nucleated cell count estimates. Profiled with immunoSEQ multiplex PCR; TCRdb holds only in-frame clones, not every one. The V and J calls and clone size are taken from that table; D and trimming were inferred from the DNA. The sample records 150,000 to 200,000 clones, approximately 90% being singletons. This chain joins TRBV6-4 and TRBJ2-1; 8 bases are a match to TRBD2. The material sequenced was peripheral blood. This clonotype was obtained from a woman between 18 and 29 years old who had recovered from COVID-19. The CDR3 reads CASSALAGSWGEQFF. CDR3 coding DNA: TGTGCCAGCAGTGCTCTAGCGGGCTCCTGGGGTGAGCAGTTCTTC.